This T cell receptor beta chain was retrieved from a study of cytomegalovirus exposure and HLA in healthy donors. Study-wide points: Among TCR sequences, most were rare, though some public TCRs appeared in many donors.

The table came from immunoSEQ multiplex PCR; TCRdb's copy has only in-frame clones and leaves some out. The table shows about 92,000 clones, with roughly 92% occurring only once. V lost 5 bases and J lost 5; bases outside the gene matches: 7. CDR1 is LGHNA and CDR2 is YSLEER in the germline V gene. The CDR3 length is 15 residues. Comments on this clone: Its antigen is undetermined.

Sequenced: PBMCs. The V gene is TRBV4-3, the J gene TRBJ1-5, with 9 bases aligning to TRBD1. The receptor's source is a woman in her 30s in good health and CMV-seropositive. The CDR3 loop reads CASSGGTGSDQPQHF. The CDR3, as DNA: TGCGCCAGCAGCGGTGGGACAGGGAGTGATCAGCCCCAGCATTTT.